The 3 T cell receptor beta chains below come from one sample, sequenced in a study of T cell repertoires in cytomegalovirus infection. TCRdb analysed the reads with MiXCR anew, one entry per CDR3 protein. The sample lists a few hundred thousand distinct CDR3 sequences, approximately 46% occurring once. No antigen has been assigned to these receptors. Source: cultured PBMCs, taken from culture after CMV antigen stimulation. The receptors originated from a human donor in good health (CMV status not recorded). Some clones in this sample may be carry-over from other donors' samples.

There are a few counts of this clonotype. This chain joins TRBV6-1 and TRBJ1-1, with 10 bases lining up with TRBD1. Losses at the gene ends were 5 bases for V and 0 bases for J; bases not matched to a gene: 15. Germline loops: CDR1 MNHNS, CDR2 SASEGT. This CDR3 contains 19 residues. The CDR3 bases are TGTGCCAGCAGTCTCTACGGGACAGGGGCTGTCGGAATGAACACTGAAGCTTTCTTT. Its protein is CASSLYGTGAVGMNTEAFF.

The rearrangement uses TRBV6-1 and TRBJ2-6; no firm D call. The germline CDR1 and CDR2 sequences are MNHNS and SASEGT. The CDR3 runs to 17 residues. V lost 5 bases and J lost 0, with 14 bases in between. The CDR3 bases are TGTGCCAGCAGTTCGACCGACGTGGGCTCTGGGGCCAACGTCCTGACTTTC. Protein: CASSSTDVGSGANVLTF.

This clonotype occurred a few times. This chain connects TRBV7-2 to TRBJ2-5; 12 bases fit TRBD2. The CDR3 totals 16 residues. Germline V gives CDR1 SGHTA, CDR2 FQGNSA. Trimming removed 3 bases from V and 4 bases from J; junction bases left unmatched: 6. In DNA, the CDR3 is TGTGCCAGCAGCTTCTCTACTAGCGGGAGGAGAGAGACCCAGTACTTC. The encoded protein is CASSFSTSGRRETQYF.